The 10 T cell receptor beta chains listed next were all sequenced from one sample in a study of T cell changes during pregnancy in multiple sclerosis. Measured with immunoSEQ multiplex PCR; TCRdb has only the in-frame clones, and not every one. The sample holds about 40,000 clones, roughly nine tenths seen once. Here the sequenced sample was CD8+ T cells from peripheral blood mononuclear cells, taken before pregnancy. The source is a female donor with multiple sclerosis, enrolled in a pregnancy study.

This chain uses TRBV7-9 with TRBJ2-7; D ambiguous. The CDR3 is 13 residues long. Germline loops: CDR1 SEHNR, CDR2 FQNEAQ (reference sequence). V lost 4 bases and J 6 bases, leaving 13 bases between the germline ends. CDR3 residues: CASSSVGSLEQYF. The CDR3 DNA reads TGTGCCAGCAGCTCAGTGGGCAGTCTCGAGCAGTACTTC.

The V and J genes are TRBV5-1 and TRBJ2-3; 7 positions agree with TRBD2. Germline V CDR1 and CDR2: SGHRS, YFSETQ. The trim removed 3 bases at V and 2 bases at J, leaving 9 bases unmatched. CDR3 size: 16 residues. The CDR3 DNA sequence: TGCGCCAGCAGCTCGAACCAGGGAGGGGTCACAGATACGCAGTATTTT. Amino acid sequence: CASSSNQGGVTDTQYF.

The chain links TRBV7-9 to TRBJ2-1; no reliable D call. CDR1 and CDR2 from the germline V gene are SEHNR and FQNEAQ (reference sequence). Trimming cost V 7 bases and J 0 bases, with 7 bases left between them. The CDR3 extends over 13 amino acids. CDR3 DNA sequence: TGTGCCAGCATCTCCGGCTCCTACAATGAGCAGTTCTTC. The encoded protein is CASISGSYNEQFF.

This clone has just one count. The CDR3 is CASSWTSGRASVDEQFF. As DNA, the CDR3 is TGTGCCAGCAGTTGGACTAGCGGGAGGGCCTCGGTGGATGAGCAGTTCTTC. The chain is built from TRBV2 and TRBJ2-1, with 15 positions matching TRBD2. Trimming removed 5 bases from V and 8 bases from J; junction bases left unmatched: 10. This CDR3 is built from 17 residues. CDR1 SNHLY and CDR2 FYNNEI come from the germline V gene.

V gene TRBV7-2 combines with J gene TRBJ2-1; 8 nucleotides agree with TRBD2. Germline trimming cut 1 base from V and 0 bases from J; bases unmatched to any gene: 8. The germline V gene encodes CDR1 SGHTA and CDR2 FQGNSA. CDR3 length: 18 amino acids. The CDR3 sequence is CASSLVGGSGTSYNEQFF. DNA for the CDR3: TGTGCCAGCAGCTTAGTGGGAGGTAGCGGGACCTCCTACAATGAGCAGTTCTTC. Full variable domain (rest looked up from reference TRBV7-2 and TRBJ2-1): GAGVSQSPSNKVTEKGKDVELRCDPISGHTALYWYRQSLGQGLEFLIYFQGNSAPDKSGLPSDRFSAERTGGSVSTLTIQRTQQEDSAVYLCASSLVGGSGTSYNEQFFGPGTRLTVL.

The DNA for the CDR3 is TGTGCCATCAGTCGACTAGCGGGAGGGACAGATACGCAGTATTTT. The encoded protein is CAISRLAGGTDTQYF. The V and J genes are TRBV10-3 and TRBJ2-3, with 14 positions matching TRBD2. After removal of 5 bases from V and 3 bases from J, the junction contained 1 base not matched to a gene. Germline CDR1 is ENHRY and CDR2 is SYGVKD. This CDR3 region has 15 residues.

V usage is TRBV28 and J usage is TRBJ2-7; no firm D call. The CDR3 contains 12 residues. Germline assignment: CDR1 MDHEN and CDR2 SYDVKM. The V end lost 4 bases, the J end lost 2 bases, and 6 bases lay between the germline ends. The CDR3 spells CASSYTAYEQYF. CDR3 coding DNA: TGTGCCAGCAGTTACACAGCCTACGAGCAGTACTTC.

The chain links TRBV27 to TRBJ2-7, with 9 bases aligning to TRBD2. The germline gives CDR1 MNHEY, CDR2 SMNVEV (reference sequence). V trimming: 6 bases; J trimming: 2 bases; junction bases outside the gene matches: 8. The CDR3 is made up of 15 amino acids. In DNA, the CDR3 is TGTGCCAGCAGGGTGACTAGCGGAGCCACCTACGAGCAGTACTTC. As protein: CASRVTSGATYEQYF.

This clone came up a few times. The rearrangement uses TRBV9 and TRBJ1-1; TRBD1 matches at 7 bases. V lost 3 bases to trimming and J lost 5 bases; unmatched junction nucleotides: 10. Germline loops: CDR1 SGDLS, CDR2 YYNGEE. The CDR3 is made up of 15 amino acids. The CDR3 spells CASSEDRVGRTEAFF. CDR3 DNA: TGTGCCAGCAGCGAAGACAGGGTTGGGAGGACTGAAGCTTTCTTT. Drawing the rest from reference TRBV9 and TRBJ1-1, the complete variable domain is DSGVTQTPKHLITATGQRVTLRCSPRSGDLSVYWYQQSLDQGLQFLIQYYNGEERAKGNILERFSAQQFPDLHSELNLSSLELGDSALYFCASSEDRVGRTEAFFGQGTRLTVV.

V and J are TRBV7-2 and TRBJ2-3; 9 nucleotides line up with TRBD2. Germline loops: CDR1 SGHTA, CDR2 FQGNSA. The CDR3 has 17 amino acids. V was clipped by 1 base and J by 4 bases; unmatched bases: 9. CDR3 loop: CASSLDAGGPVADTQYF. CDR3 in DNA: TGTGCCAGCAGCTTAGATGCGGGAGGGCCGGTGGCAGATACGCAGTATTTT.